The clone carrying this TCR beta chain was seen once. What it binds is not known. This record belongs to a study of T cell responses to AZD1222 COVID-19 vaccine. General observations from the study: Reportedly, nearly half of unique spike TCRs recognized epitopes outside B.1.351/B.1.1.7 mutations.

Repertoires were generated with immunoSEQ multiplex PCR, while TCRdb's copy carries only in-frame clones and drops some. The sample lists about 130,000 clones, nearly 95% occurring once. V was pared by 8 bases and J by 0 bases, with 14 bases between. CDR1 MNHEY and CDR2 SVGAGI come from the germline V gene. This CDR3 contains 15 residues. This TCR was recovered from an adult in good health. The J gene is TRBJ1-3, the V gene TRBV6-5; unclear D gene. The material was peripheral blood, obtained on day 0 of AZD1222 vaccination. CDR3 DNA sequence: TGTGCCAGCGGAGCCGGGCAGAGCTCTGGAAACACCATATATTTT. Its protein product is CASGAGQSSGNTIYF.